This T cell receptor (beta chain) was found in a study of neoadjuvant anti-PD-1 for oral cavity cancer. CDR3 length: 13 residues. With 1 base removed from V and 7 bases from J, the gap between germline ends came to 7 bases. Germline-derived CDR1 and CDR2 are MNHNS and SASEGT. Libraries were prepared by immunoSEQ multiplex PCR; TCRdb keeps only in-frame clonotypes and omits some of them. The sample includes around 16,000 clones, over 65% of them seen just once. The chain is built from TRBV6-1 and TRBJ2-2; D is uncertain. The starting material was PBMCs, obtained before nivolumab (anti-PD-1) treatment. The TCR comes from a person between 40 and 85 years old with oral cavity squamous cell carcinoma. The chain's CDR3 is CASSEGRVGELFF. CDR3 nucleotides: TGTGCCAGCAGTGAAGGCCGTGTCGGGGAGCTGTTTTTT.